This T cell receptor beta chain was observed in a study of blood T cells in healthy people across ages. V dropped 6 bases and J dropped 4; count of bases not matched to a gene: 3. The CDR3 covers 14 residues. Findings of the study overall: Age advanced and TCR beta diversity per million T cells fell, roughly linearly. Leaving the PBMCs unsorted stopped any conclusive comparison of naive versus antigen-experienced cells.

A second PCR of 7 to 11 cycles used a sample-barcoded 5' primer and a J-beta primer mix. Each cDNA molecule was tagged by a template-switch adaptor with 12 random nucleotides. TCRdb processed the 5' RACE reads anew with MiXCR; each CDR3 protein has one entry. The sample holds 590,000 or so distinct CDR3 sequences, roughly 31% seen once. Drawn from each donor were about 9 milliliters of peripheral blood. This clonotype came up a few times. Its cognate antigen is unknown. Sequencing was performed on blood. This chain connects TRBV12-3 or TRBV12-4 to TRBJ2-2; 9 positions match TRBD2. The receptor was isolated from an elderly woman in good health. The CDR3 reads CASSLAGFTGELFF. In DNA form, the CDR3 reads TGTGCCAGCAGCCTAGCGGGGTTCACCGGGGAGCTGTTTTTT.